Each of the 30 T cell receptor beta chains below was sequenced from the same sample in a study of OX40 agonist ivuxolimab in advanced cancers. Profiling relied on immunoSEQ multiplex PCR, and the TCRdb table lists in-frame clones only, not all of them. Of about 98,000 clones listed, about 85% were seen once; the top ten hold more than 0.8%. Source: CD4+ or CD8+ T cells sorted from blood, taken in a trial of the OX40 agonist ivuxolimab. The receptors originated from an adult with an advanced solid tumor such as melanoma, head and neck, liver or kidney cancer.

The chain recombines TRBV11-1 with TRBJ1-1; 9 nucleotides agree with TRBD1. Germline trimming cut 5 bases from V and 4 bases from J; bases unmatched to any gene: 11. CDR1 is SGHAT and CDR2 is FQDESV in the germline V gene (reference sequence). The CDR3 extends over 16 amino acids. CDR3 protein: CASSPTSGTGLTEAFF. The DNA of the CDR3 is TGTGCCAGCAGCCCGACTTCGGGGACAGGGCTCACTGAAGCTTTCTTT.

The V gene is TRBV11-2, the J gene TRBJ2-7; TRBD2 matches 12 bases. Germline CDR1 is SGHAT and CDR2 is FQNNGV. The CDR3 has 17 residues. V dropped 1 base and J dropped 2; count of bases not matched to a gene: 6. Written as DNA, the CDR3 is TGTGCCAGCAGCTTAGTTGCGGGGACTAGCGGGCCCTACGAGCAGTACTTC. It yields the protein CASSLVAGTSGPYEQYF.

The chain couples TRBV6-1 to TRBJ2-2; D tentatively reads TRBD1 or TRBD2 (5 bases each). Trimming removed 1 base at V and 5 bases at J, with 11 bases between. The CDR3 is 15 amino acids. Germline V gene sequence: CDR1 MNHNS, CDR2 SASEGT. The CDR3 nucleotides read TGTGCCAGCAGTGAAGGGGGGTTGGGAACCGGGGAGCTGTTTTTT. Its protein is CASSEGGLGTGELFF.

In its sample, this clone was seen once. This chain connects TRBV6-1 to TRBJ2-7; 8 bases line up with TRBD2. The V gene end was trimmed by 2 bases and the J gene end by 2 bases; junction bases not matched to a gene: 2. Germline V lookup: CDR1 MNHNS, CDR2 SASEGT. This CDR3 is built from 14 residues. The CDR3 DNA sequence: TGTGCCAGCAGTGAATACGGGAGGGCCTACGAGCAGTACGTC. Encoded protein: CASSEYGRAYEQYV.

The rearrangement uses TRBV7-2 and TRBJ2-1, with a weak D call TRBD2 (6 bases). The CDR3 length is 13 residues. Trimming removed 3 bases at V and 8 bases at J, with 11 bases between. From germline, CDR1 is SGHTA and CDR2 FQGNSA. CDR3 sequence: CASSLTRVDEQFF. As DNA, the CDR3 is TGTGCCAGCAGCTTGACTAGAGTGGATGAGCAGTTCTTC. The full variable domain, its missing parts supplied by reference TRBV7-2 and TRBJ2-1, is GAGVSQSPSNKVTEKGKDVELRCDPISGHTALYWYRQSLGQGLEFLIYFQGNSAPDKSGLPSDRFSAERTGGSVSTLTIQRTQQEDSAVYLCASSLTRVDEQFFGPGTRLTVL.

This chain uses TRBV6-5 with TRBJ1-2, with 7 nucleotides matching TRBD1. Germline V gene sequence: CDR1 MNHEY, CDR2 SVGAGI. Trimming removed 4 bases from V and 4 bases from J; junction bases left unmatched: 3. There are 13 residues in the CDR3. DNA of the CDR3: TGTGCCAGCAGTTTGGACAGGACCTATGGCTACACCTTC. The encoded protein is CASSLDRTYGYTF.

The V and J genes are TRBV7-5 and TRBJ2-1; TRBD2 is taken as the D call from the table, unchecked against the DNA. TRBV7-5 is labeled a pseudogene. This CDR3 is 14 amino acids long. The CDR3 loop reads CASVSGSIYNEQFF. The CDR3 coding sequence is TGTGCCAGCGTTAGCGGGAGTATCTACAATGAGCAGTTCTTC.

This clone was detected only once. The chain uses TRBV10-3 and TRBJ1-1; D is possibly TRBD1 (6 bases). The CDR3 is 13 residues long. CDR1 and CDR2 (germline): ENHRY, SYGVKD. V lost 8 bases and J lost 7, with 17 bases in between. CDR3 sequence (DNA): TGTGCCATCGCGGGGGCCTCCTTGAATGAAGCTTTCTTT. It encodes CAIAGASLNEAFF.

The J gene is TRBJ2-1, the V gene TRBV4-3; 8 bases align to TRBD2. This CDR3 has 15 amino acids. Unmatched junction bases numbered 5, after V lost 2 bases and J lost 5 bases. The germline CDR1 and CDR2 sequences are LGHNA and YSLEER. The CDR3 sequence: CASSQRAGGDNEQFF. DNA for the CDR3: TGCGCCAGCAGCCAAAGGGCGGGAGGAGACAATGAGCAGTTCTTC.

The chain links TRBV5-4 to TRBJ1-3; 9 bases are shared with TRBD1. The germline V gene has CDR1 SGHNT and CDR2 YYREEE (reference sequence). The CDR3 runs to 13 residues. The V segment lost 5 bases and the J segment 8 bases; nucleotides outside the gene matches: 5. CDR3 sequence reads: CASRRTGVDTIYF. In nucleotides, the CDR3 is TGTGCCAGCAGACGGACAGGGGTGGACACCATATATTTT.

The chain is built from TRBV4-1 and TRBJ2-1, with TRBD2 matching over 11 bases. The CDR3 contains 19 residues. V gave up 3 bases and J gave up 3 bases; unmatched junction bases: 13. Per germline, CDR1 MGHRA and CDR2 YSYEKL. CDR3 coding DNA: TGCGCCAGCAGCCAGGCGCTTGGGACTAGCGGTCCGAACTACAATGAGCAGTTCTTC. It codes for CASSQALGTSGPNYNEQFF.

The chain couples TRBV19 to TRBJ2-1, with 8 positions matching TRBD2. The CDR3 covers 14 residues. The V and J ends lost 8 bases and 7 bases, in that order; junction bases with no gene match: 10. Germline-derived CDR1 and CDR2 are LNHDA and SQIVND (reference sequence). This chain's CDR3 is CASWGRAGDNEQFF. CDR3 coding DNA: TGTGCCAGTTGGGGGCGAGCGGGAGATAATGAGCAGTTCTTC.

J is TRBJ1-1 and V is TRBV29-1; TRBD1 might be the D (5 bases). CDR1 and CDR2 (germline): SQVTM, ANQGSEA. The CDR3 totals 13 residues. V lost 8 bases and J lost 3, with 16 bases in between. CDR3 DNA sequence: TGCAGCACTCGCCGGGACTTGGACACTGAAGCTTTCTTT. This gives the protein CSTRRDLDTEAFF.

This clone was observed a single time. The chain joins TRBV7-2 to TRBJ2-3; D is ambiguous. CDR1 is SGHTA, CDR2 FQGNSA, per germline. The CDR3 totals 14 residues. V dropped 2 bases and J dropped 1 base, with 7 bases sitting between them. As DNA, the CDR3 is TGTGCCAGCAGCTTAAATGGTGGCACAGATACGCAGTATTTT. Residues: CASSLNGGTDTQYF. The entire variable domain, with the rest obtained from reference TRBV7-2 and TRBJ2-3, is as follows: GAGVSQSPSNKVTEKGKDVELRCDPISGHTALYWYRQSLGQGLEFLIYFQGNSAPDKSGLPSDRFSAERTGGSVSTLTIQRTQQEDSAVYLCASSLNGGTDTQYFGPGTRLTVL.

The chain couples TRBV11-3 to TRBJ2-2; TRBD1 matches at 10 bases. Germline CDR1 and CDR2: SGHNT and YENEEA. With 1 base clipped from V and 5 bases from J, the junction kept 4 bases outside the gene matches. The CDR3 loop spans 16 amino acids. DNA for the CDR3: TGTGCCAGCAGCTTAGGACTGGGACAGGGGACCGGGGAGCTGTTTTTT. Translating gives CASSLGLGQGTGELFF. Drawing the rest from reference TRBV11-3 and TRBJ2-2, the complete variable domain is EAGVVQSPRYKIIEKKQPVAFWCNPISGHNTLYWYLQNLGQGPELLIRYENEEAVDDSQLPKDRFSAERLKGVDSTLKIQPAELGDSAVYLCASSLGLGQGTGELFFGEGSRLTVL.

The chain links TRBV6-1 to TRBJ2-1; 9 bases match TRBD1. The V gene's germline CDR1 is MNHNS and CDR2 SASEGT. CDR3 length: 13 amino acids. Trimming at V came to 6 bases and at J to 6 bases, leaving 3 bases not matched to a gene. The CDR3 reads CASRQGASNEQFF. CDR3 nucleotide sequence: TGTGCCAGCAGACAGGGGGCGAGCAATGAGCAGTTCTTC.

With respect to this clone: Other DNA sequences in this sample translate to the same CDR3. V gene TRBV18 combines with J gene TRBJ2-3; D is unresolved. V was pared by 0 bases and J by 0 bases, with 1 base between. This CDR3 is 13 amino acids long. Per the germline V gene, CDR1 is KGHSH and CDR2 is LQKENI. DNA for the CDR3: TGTGCCAGCTCACCACCAAGCACAGATACGCAGTATTTT. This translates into CASSPPSTDTQYF.

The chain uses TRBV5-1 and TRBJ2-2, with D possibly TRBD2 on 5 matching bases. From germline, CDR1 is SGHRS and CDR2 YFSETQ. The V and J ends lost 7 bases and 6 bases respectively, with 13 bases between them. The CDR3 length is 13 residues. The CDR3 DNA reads TGCGCCAGCGGGAGACTTGGGGCCGGGGAGCTGTTTTTT. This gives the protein CASGRLGAGELFF.

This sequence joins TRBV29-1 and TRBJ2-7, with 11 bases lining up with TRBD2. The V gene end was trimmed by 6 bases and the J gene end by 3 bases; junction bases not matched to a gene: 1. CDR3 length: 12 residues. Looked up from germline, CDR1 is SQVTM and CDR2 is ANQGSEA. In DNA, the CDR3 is TGCAGCGTCGGGACTAGCGGCTACGAGCAGTACTTC. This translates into CSVGTSGYEQYF.

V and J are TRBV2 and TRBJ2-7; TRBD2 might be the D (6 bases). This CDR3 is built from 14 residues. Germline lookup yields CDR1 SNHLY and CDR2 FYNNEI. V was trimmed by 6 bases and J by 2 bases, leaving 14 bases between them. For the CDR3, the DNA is TGTGCCAGCAGCGTCCGGGGGATCGCCTACGAGCAGTACGTC. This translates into CASSVRGIAYEQYV.

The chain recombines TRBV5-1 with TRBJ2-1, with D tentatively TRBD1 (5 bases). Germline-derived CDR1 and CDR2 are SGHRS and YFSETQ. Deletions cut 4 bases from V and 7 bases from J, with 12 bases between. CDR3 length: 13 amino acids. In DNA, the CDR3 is TGCGCCAGCAGCGCTGGACAACTAAATGAGCAGTTCTTC. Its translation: CASSAGQLNEQFF. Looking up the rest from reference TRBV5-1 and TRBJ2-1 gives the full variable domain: KAGVTQTPRYLIKTRGQQVTLSCSPISGHRSVSWYQQTPGQGLQFLFEYFSETQRNKGNFPGRFSGRQFSNSRSEMNVSTLELGDSALYLCASSAGQLNEQFFGPGTRLTVL.

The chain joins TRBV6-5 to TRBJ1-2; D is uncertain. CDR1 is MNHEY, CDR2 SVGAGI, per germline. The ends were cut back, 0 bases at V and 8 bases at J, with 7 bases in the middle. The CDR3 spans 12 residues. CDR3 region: CASSYSGRGYTF. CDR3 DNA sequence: TGTGCCAGCAGTTACTCGGGAAGGGGCTACACCTTC.

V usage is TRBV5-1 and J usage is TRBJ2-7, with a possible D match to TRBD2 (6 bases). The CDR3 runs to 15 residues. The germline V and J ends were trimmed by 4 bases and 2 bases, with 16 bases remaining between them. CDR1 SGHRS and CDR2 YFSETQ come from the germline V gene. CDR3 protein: CASSPRLARTYEQYF. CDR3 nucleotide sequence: TGCGCCAGCAGCCCCCGGCTAGCGAGAACCTACGAGCAGTACTTC.

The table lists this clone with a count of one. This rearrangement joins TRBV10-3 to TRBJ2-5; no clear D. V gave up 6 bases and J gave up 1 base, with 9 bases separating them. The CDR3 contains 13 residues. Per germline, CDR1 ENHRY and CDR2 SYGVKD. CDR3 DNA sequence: TGTGCCATCAGATTGACTGCCCAAGAGACCCAGTACTTC. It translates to CAIRLTAQETQYF.

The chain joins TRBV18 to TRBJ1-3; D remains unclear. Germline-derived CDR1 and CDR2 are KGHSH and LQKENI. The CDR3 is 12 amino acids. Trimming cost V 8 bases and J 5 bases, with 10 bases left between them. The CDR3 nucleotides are TGTGCCAGCCTCGGAACTAGAAACACCATATATTTT. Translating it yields CASLGTRNTIYF.

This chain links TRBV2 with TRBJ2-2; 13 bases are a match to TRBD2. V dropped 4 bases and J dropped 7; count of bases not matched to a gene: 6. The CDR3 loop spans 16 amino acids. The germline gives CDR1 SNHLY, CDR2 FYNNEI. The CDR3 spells CASSVRTSGSGGELFF. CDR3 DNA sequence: TGTGCCAGCAGTGTAAGGACTAGCGGGAGCGGCGGGGAGCTGTTTTTT.

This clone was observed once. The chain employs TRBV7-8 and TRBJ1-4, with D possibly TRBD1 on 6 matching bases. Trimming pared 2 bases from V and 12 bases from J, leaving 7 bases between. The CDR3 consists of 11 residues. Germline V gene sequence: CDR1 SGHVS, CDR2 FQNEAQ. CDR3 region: CASSLRGQLFF. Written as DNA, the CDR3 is TGTGCCAGCAGCTTACGGGGGCAACTGTTTTTT.

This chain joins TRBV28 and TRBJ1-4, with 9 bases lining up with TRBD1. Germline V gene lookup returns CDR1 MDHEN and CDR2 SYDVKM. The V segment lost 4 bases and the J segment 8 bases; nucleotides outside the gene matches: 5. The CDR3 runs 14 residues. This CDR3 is CASSSGQGREKLFF. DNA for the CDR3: TGTGCCAGCAGTTCGGGACAGGGCCGCGAAAAACTGTTTTTT.

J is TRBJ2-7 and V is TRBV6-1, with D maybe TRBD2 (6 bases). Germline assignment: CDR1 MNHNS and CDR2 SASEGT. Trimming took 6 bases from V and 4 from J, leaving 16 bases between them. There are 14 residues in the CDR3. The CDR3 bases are TGTGCCAGCAGCTCGGGACTCCCCCCTTACGAGCAGTACTTC. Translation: CASSSGLPPYEQYF.

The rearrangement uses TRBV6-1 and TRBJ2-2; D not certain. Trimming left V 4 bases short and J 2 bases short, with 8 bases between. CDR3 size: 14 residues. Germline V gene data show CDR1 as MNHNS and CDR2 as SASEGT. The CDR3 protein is CASSVQINTGELFF. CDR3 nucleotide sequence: TGTGCCAGCAGTGTCCAGATTAACACCGGGGAGCTGTTTTTT.